This TCR beta chain was sequenced in a study of graft-versus-host responses after intestinal transplantation. Study information: Transplantation in recipients was multivisceral, liver-intestinal, or isolated intestinal.

A note on this clone: The antigen is not known. A junction end diverges from the germline sequence, so it may reflect a read error. Other DNA sequences in the sample encode the same CDR3.

The CDR3 has 16 residues. CDR1 and CDR2 from the germline V gene are SGHRS and YFSETQ. Clones were sequenced by immunoSEQ multiplex PCR, and TCRdb holds only the in-frame ones, with some missing. The table lists some 86,000 clones, about 85% of them singletons, with around 0.3% in the top ten. The chain recombines TRBV5-1 with TRBJ2-3, with 9 bases matching TRBD2. The origin of this receptor is a human donor who was the organ donor for an intestinal transplant. Sample: unstimulated CD4+ T cells sorted from spleen or lymph node cells, taken before transplant. The CDR3 nucleotides are TGCGCCAGCAGTTTGGTGGTAGCGGGGGCGGCGGGGACGCAGTATTTT. Its translation is CASSLVVAGAAGTQYF.